This T cell receptor beta chain was documented in a study of blood T cells in healthy people across ages. The germline gives CDR1 ENHRY, CDR2 SYGVKD. V shed 7 bases, J shed 3 bases, and the junction held 8 bases outside the gene matches. This CDR3 has 14 residues. Next came a second PCR, run for about 6 to 12 cycles, which used a sample-barcoded 5' primer along with a J-beta primer mix. TCRdb used MiXCR to reprocess the 5' RACE reads, holding one entry per CDR3 protein. The sample lists roughly 700,000 distinct CDR3 sequences; around 25% were seen once. These data are also associated with another study on T cells of mothers and their children.

The TCR was taken from a boy aged 5 to 17 in good health. V gene TRBV10-3 combines with J gene TRBJ2-7; TRBD1 matches 8 bases. The sample consisted of blood. The CDR3 region has the DNA TGTGCCATCAAATCGGGACAGGAAAACTACGAGCAGTACTTC. It encodes CAIKSGQENYEQYF.